Below are 2 T cell receptor beta chains sequenced from a single sample in a study of metastatic and nonmetastatic thyroid tumors. TCRdb reprocessed the PCR reads using MiXCR. The table records about 45,000 clones, less than 3.5% of them present only once. Every patient was untreated before thyroid surgery. The sequencing sample was made of blood. The source of these receptors is a female donor with papillary thyroid cancer or a benign thyroid nodule (not recorded which). Some clones in this sample may be carry-over from other donors' samples.

This clone was observed a few times. The chain couples TRBV6-1 to TRBJ2-1; 11 nucleotides agree with TRBD2. The germline gives CDR1 MNHNS, CDR2 SASEGT. V was pared by 11 bases and J by 4 bases, with 13 bases of the junction left unmatched. This CDR3 has 16 amino acids. CDR3 in DNA: TGTGCCTCACAACCTAGCGGGGGGTGGGGGTACAATGAGCAGTTCTTC. Protein: CASQPSGGWGYNEQFF.

This clone has a count of ten or more. The V gene is TRBV5-5, the J gene TRBJ2-2, with 8 bases matching TRBD2. The germline gives CDR1 SGHKS, CDR2 YYEKEE (reference sequence). Germline trimming cut 0 bases from V and 6 bases from J; bases unmatched to any gene: 7. The CDR3 extends over 16 amino acids. This CDR3 is CASSLGGTRGSGELFF. The CDR3 nucleotides read TGTGCCAGCAGCTTGGGCGGGACTAGAGGTTCCGGGGAGCTGTTTTTT. The variable domain in full, completed from reference TRBV5-5 and TRBJ2-2, reads DAGVTQSPTHLIKTRGQQVTLRCSPISGHKSVSWYQQVLGQGPQFIFQYYEKEERGRGNFPDRFSARQFPNYSSELNVNALLLGDSALYLCASSLGGTRGSGELFFGEGSRLTVL.